A single T cell receptor (beta chain) is shown here with its context. Its antigen is unknown. The V gene's germline CDR1 is SQVTM and CDR2 ANQGSEA. The CDR3 covers 12 residues. V shed 8 bases, J shed 4 bases, and the junction held 5 bases outside the gene matches. TCR libraries were built from about 500 ng of total RNA by linear amplification. MiXCR, run by TCRdb on the reads, gives a single entry per CDR3 protein. Here the sample spans 150,000 to 200,000 distinct CDR3 sequences, around 80% being singletons. The sample comes from a study of healthy donors' naive CD4 and CD8 T cells. Findings and limits, study-wide: Chains were not paired, since alpha and beta were sequenced in bulk.

The specimen sequenced was naive CD4+ and CD8+ T cells sorted from blood, pooled from several donors. This rearrangement joins TRBV29-1 to TRBJ2-5; 9 bases are a match to TRBD1. This sequence originates from a pool of human donors in good health; the sample pools cells from several healthy donors. CDR3 nucleotide sequence: TGCAGCTCTGGACAGGGGTTAGAGACCCAGTACTTC. Translated, it gives CSSGQGLETQYF.